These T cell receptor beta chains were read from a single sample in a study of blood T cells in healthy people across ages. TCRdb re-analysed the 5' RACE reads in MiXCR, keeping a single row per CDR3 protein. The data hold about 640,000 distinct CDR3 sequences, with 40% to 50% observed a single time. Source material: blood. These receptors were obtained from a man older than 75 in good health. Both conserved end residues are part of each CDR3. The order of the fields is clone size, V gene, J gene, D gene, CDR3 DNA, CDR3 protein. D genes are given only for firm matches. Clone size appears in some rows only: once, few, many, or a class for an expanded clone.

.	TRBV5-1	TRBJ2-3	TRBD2	TGCGCCGGCATGAGTAGCGGGACCTCCACAGATACGCAGTATTTT	CAGMSSGTSTDTQYF
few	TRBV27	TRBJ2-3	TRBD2	TGTGCCAGCAGTTTACGACTAGCGGGTCTAGGAGATACGCAGTATTTT	CASSLRLAGLGDTQYF
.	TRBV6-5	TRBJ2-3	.	TGTGCCAGCAGGCCCCTTATGGGTACGCAGTATTTT	CASRPLMGTQYF
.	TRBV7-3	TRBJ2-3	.	TGTGCCAGCAGCTTAATGGATACTAGAGGAGATACGCAGTATTTT	CASSLMDTRGDTQYF
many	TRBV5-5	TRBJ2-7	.	TGTGCCAGCAGCTTGGAGAACACAGCCTACGAGCAGTACTTC	CASSLENTAYEQYF
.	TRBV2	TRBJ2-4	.	TGTGCCAGCAGTGGGGCGGGTATACGGATTCAGTACTTC	CASSGAGIRIQYF
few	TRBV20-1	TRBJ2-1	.	TGCAGTGCTAGAGACCTCCCAGCAGGAGTATACTCCTACAATGAGCAGTTCTTC	CSARDLPAGVYSYNEQFF
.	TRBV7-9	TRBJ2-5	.	TGTGCCAGCAGCTTAGGCCAAACCTACGGGCAGTACTTC	CASSLGQTYGQYF
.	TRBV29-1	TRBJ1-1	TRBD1	TGCAGCGTTGGGGGGACAGGTTCTGAAGCTTTCTTT	CSVGGTGSEAFF
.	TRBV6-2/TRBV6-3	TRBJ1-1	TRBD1	TGTGCCAGCAGGCAAGGGACAGGGGGTAAAGTCGCTTTCTTT	CASRQGTGGKVAFF
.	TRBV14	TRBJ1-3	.	TGTGCCAGCAGTAGAGGACAGCCCTTGACTGGAAACACCATATATTTT	CASSRGQPLTGNTIYF
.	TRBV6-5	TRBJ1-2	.	TGTGCCAGCAGTTACTATGGCCAGCGGGGCTACACCTTC	CASSYYGQRGYTF
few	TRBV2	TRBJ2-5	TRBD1	TGTGCCAGCAGCGACGGACAGGGGGCTCGGCGAGAGACCCAGTACTTC	CASSDGQGARRETQYF
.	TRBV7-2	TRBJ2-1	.	TGTGCCAGCAGCTCGAGGTCAAAGGAGCAGTTCTTC	CASSSRSKEQFF
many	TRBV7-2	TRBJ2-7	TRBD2	TGTGCCAGCAGCTTAGGTCGTTCCCTAGCGGGGAACTACGAGCAGTACTTC	CASSLGRSLAGNYEQYF
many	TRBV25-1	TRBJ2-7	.	TGTGCCAGCAGTGAGACAGGGAGGGGCTACGAGCAGTACTTC	CASSETGRGYEQYF
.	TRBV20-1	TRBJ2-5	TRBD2	TGCAGTGCTAGTGACCCTAGCGGGAGGTTTGAAGCGGAGACCCAGTACTTC	CSASDPSGRFEAETQYF
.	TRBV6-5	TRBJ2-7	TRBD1	TGTGCCAGCAGTGAAGACAGGGTTGTCAACGAGCAGTACTTC	CASSEDRVVNEQYF
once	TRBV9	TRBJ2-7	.	TGTGCCAGCAGCGTAGGGGACACCGCTACCTACGAGCAGTACTTC	CASSVGDTATYEQYF
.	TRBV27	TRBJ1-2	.	TGTGCCAGCAGTTTGGGGGGGGGCAGGAGCTACTATGGCTACACCTTC	CASSLGGGRSYYGYTF
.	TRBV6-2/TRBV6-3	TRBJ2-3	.	TGTGCCAGCAGGCCGGGACGGCAAACACCAGATACGCAGTATTTT	CASRPGRQTPDTQYF
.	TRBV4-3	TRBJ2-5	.	TGCGCCAGCAGCCAAACTCACTACAATGAGCAGTACTTC	CASSQTHYNEQYF
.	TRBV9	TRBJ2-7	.	TGTGCCAGCAGCCCCCAGATCGGAAACTCCTACGAGCAGTACTTC	CASSPQIGNSYEQYF
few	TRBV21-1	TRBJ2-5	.	TGTGCCAGCAGGGAGGGAACAGATCAAGAGACCCAGTACTTC	CASREGTDQETQYF
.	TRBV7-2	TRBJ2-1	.	TGTGCCAGCAGCTTAGCGGGAGTGGTTGAAAATGAGCAGTTCTTC	CASSLAGVVENEQFF
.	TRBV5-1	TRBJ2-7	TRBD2	TGCGCCAGCAGCGGAACCGGGCGGGAGGGCCTTTACGAGCAGTACTTC	CASSGTGREGLYEQYF
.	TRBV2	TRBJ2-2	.	TGTGCCGGCAGTGTCGTGAGACCGGCGAACACCGGGGAGCTGTTTTTT	CAGSVVRPANTGELFF
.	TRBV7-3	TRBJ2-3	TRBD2	TGTGCCAGCAGCCCTACTAGCGGGAGGGCGTCCCCCACAGATACGCAGTATTTT	CASSPTSGRASPTDTQYF
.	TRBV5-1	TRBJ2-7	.	TGCGCCAGCAGTCACCTAGGACAAAGCTCCTACGAGCAGTACTTC	CASSHLGQSSYEQYF
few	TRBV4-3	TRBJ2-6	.	TGCGCCAGCAGCCAAGATCAGTTGGTTGGAGGGGCCAACGTCCTGACTTTC	CASSQDQLVGGANVLTF
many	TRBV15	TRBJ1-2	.	TGTGCCACCAGTTCGCCGCCAGGGCAAGTTTATGGCTACACCTTC	CATSSPPGQVYGYTF
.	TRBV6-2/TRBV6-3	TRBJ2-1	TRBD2	TGTGCCAGCAGTAGGGGGACTAGCGGGAGTCCTGAGCAGTTCTTC	CASSRGTSGSPEQFF
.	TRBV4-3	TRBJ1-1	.	TGCGCCAGCAGCCAAGACCCCAGGTTGAACACTGAAGCTTTCTTT	CASSQDPRLNTEAFF
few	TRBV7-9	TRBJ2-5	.	TGTGCCCTGATTGAGAGTGGGGAGGAGACCCAGTACTTC	CALIESGEETQYF
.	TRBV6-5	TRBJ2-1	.	TGTGCCAGCAGGTCCGGGACGTTGGGGGAAAATGAGCAGTTCTTC	CASRSGTLGENEQFF
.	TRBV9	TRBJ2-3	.	TGTGCCGGCAGCGTAGCTGGGGGACGGAACACAGATACGCAGTATTTT	CAGSVAGGRNTDTQYF
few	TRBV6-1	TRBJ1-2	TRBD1	TGTGCCAGCAGTTCGACAGGGGAAGCTAACTATGGCTACACCTTC	CASSSTGEANYGYTF
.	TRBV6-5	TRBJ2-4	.	TGTGCCAGCAGTCCCCAGCTAACCAAAAACATTCAGTACTTC	CASSPQLTKNIQYF
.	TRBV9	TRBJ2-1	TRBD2	TGTGCCAGCAGCGTAGCCAGCGGGAGTCACAATGAGCAGTTCTTC	CASSVASGSHNEQFF
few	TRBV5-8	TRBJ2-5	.	TGTGCCAGCAGCTTGGTACAGCAAGAGACCCAGTACTTC	CASSLVQQETQYF
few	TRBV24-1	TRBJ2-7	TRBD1	TGTGCCACCAGTGGTTCCGGGACAGCCGCCTACGAGCAGTACTTC	CATSGSGTAAYEQYF
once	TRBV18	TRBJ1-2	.	TGTGCCAGCCACTTTGCGTCGGAGGGCTACACCTTC	CASHFASEGYTF
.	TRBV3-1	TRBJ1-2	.	TGTGCCAGCAGCCAAGCCTCCTCGGGAGGCTACACCTTC	CASSQASSGGYTF
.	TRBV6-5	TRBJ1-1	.	TGTGCCAGCAGTTACGCACAGGTGAACACTGAAGCTTTCTTT	CASSYAQVNTEAFF
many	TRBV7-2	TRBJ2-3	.	TGTGCCAGCAGCCCGAACGGGAGAGTCAGCGCTGCGCAGTATTTT	CASSPNGRVSAAQYF